The rows below give T cell receptor beta chains drawn from one sample of a study of T-cell reconstitution after alpha-beta-depleted transplantation in children. A single record per CDR3 protein comes from TCRdb applying MiXCR to the PCR reads. Of approximately 350,000 distinct CDR3 sequences in the sample, roughly 15% were seen once. The material was PBMCs, mostly from graft donor cells, obtained 360 days after TCRalphabeta/CD19-depleted stem cell transplant. The origin of the receptors is a male patient aged 2-10 years who had a stem cell transplant for acute lymphoblastic leukemia, so the T cells may come from the graft donor. Each CDR3 is given with its conserved first and last residue. The D gene is left open where the match is weak. Expanded clones are given a class, and other clones once, few, many or no size at all.

clone size	D gene	V gene	J gene	CDR3 DNA	CDR3 protein
-	-	TRBV28	TRBJ2-7	TGTGCCAGCAAGAGGTACGAGCAGTACTTC	CASKRYEQYF
few	TRBD2	TRBV4-3	TRBJ2-7	TGCGCCAGCAGCCAAGAAGGACTCGGGAGGGGGGAGCAGTACTTC	CASSQEGLGRGEQYF
-	TRBD1	TRBV20-1	TRBJ2-7	TGCAGTGTCAGCTGGGACAGGGAGCAGTACTTC	CSVSWDREQYF
few	TRBD1	TRBV28	TRBJ1-5	TGTGCCAGCAGTCCTTTCCTCAGGGGGAGCAATCAGCCCCAGCATTTT	CASSPFLRGSNQPQHF
-	TRBD2	TRBV27	TRBJ2-3	TGTGCCAGCAGTTTACGGCTAGCGGGAGATACGCAGTATTTT	CASSLRLAGDTQYF
few	-	TRBV7-9	TRBJ1-1	TGTGCCAGCAGGTCACCTACTGAAGCTTTCTTT	CASRSPTEAFF
few	TRBD1	TRBV5-1	TRBJ2-1	TGCGCCAGCAGCTTGTGGACAGGGGGGGGCAATGAGCAGTTCTTC	CASSLWTGGGNEQFF
-	-	TRBV29-1	TRBJ2-7	TGCAGCGTTCCGGTGGCGGGGACCTACGAGCAGTACTTC	CSVPVAGTYEQYF
many	-	TRBV5-1	TRBJ1-1	TGCGCCAGCAGCTCCTCCAGGGAGGCTGAAGCTTTCTTT	CASSSSREAEAFF
-	-	TRBV29-1	TRBJ2-1	TGCGGAGGGGGGTGGGGGATCGTCTACAATGAGCAGTTCTTC	CGGGWGIVYNEQFF
many	-	TRBV12-3/TRBV12-4	TRBJ2-2	TGTGCCAGCAGTTTAGAGGAACTAGGATGGTCGGACACCGGGGAGCTGTTTTTT	CASSLEELGWSDTGELFF
many	TRBD2	TRBV6-2/TRBV6-3	TRBJ2-4	TGTGCCAGCAGACCGAGACTAGCGGGAGATGGCAAAAACATTCAGTACTTC	CASRPRLAGDGKNIQYF
-	TRBD2	TRBV10-3	TRBJ2-7	TGTGCCACCGACCTGACTAGCGGGAGGGCCCTCTACGAGCAGTACTTC	CATDLTSGRALYEQYF
few	-	TRBV12-3/TRBV12-4	TRBJ2-1	TGTGCCAGCAGTCAGGGGCCCCTCGCCAATGAGCAGTTCTTC	CASSQGPLANEQFF
-	-	TRBV28	TRBJ2-1	TGTGCCAGCTCAGATCTCAGACGTGGGCAGTTCTTC	CASSDLRRGQFF
few	TRBD1	TRBV28	TRBJ2-1	TGTGCCAGCAGTAACCACAGGGGAGACCGAGACAATGAGCAGTTCTTC	CASSNHRGDRDNEQFF
few	TRBD1	TRBV12-3/TRBV12-4	TRBJ2-1	TGTGCCAGCAGACCTGCGGGACAGGGCTCCTACAATGAGCAGTTCTTC	CASRPAGQGSYNEQFF
many	-	TRBV7-3	TRBJ2-2	TGTGCCAGCAGCCTTGTCGAGGGCGGGGAGCTGTTTTTT	CASSLVEGGELFF
-	TRBD2	TRBV4-3	TRBJ2-2	TGCGCCAGCAGCCAGGACCCGGATAGCGGGGCGAACACCGGGGAGCTGTTTTTT	CASSQDPDSGANTGELFF
-	TRBD1	TRBV5-1	TRBJ2-1	TGCGCCAGCAGCTTGGCCACACCGAAACAGGGGAGTGGATCCTACAATGAGCAGTTCTTC	CASSLATPKQGSGSYNEQFF
-	-	TRBV15	TRBJ1-2	TGTGCCACCAGCAGAGGACAGGCTGGCTACACCTTC	CATSRGQAGYTF
many	TRBD2	TRBV4-3	TRBJ2-3	TGCGCCAGCAGCCAAAGCCTAGCGGTAGAGGTTGGAGATACGCAGTATTTT	CASSQSLAVEVGDTQYF
many	-	TRBV11-2	TRBJ2-2	TGTGCCAGCAGCGCCTTATCAGGGACCCATACCGGGGAGCTGTTTTTT	CASSALSGTHTGELFF
-	-	TRBV5-1	TRBJ2-1	TGCGCCAGTGCGCTCCAGGGCCACAATGAGCAGTTCTTC	CASALQGHNEQFF
few	TRBD2	TRBV7-2	TRBJ2-7	TGTGCCAGCAGCTCCCGACTAGCGGGAGAATCCTACGAGCAGTACTTC	CASSSRLAGESYEQYF
once	-	TRBV4-3	TRBJ2-1	TGCGCCAGCAGCCAAGATGTAGGGCTAGGGAGCTACAATGAGCAGTTCTTC	CASSQDVGLGSYNEQFF
many	TRBD1	TRBV4-2	TRBJ2-1	TGTGCCAGCAGCCAAGAGGGGACAGGGATCTCCTACAATGAGCAGTTCTTC	CASSQEGTGISYNEQFF
-	TRBD2	TRBV30	TRBJ2-1	TGTGCCTGGAGTCCCTCTAGCGGGAGCACCTGGCTCCCATACAATGAGCAGTTCTTC	CAWSPSSGSTWLPYNEQFF
many	TRBD2	TRBV6-5	TRBJ2-7	TGTGCCAGCAGTTACACGCTAGCGGGAGTGCCTTACGAGCAGTACTTC	CASSYTLAGVPYEQYF
-	TRBD1	TRBV6-1	TRBJ1-5	TGTGCCAGCAGTGATTTGTTGGGACAGGGCCATCAGCCCCAGCATTTT	CASSDLLGQGHQPQHF
-	-	TRBV28	TRBJ2-2	TGTGCCACCGCAAGGATCCGGGGCACCGGGGAGCTGTTTTTT	CATARIRGTGELFF
-	-	TRBV12-3/TRBV12-4	TRBJ2-5	TGTGCCAGCAGTTTAGGATGGGGGCTGGGAGAGACTCAGTACTTC	CASSLGWGLGETQYF
few	-	TRBV3-1	TRBJ2-5	TGTGCCAGCAGCCAAGGGGCCTGGATAGGGGAGACCCAGTACTTC	CASSQGAWIGETQYF